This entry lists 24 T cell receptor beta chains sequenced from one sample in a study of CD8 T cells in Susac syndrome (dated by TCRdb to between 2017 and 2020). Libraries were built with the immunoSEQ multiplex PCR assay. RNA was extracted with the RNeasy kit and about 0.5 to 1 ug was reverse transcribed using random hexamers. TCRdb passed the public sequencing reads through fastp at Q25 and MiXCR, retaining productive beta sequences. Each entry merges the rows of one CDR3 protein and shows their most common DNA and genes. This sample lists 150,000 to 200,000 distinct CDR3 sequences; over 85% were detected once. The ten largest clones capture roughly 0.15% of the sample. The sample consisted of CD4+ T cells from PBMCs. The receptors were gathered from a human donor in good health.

CDR3 residues: CASSQGLAMTDTQYF. The DNA of the CDR3 is TGCGCCAGCAGCCAAGGGCTAGCGATGACAGATACGCAGTATTTT. The genes are TRBV4-3 and TRBJ2-3; TRBD2 might be the D (6 bases). Deletions cut 1 base from V and 3 bases from J, with 11 bases between. The CDR3 extends over 15 amino acids. Germline values: CDR1 LGHNA, CDR2 YSLEER.

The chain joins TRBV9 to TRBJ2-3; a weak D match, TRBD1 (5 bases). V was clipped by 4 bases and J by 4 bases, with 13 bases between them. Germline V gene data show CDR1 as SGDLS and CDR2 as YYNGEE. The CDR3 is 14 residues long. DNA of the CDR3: TGTGCCAGCAGCCTACAAACGACAGCAGATACGCAGTATTTT. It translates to CASSLQTTADTQYF. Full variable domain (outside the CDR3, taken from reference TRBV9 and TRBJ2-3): DSGVTQTPKHLITATGQRVTLRCSPRSGDLSVYWYQQSLDQGLQFLIQYYNGEERAKGNILERFSAQQFPDLHSELNLSSLELGDSALYFCASSLQTTADTQYFGPGTRLTVL.

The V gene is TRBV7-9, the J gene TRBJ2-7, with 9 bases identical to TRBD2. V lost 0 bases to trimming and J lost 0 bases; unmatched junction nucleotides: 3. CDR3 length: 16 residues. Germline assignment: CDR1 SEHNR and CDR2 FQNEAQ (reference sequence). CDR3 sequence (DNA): TGTGCCAGCAGCTTAGCGCTAGCGGGGACCTCCTACGAGCAGTACTTC. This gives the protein CASSLALAGTSYEQYF.

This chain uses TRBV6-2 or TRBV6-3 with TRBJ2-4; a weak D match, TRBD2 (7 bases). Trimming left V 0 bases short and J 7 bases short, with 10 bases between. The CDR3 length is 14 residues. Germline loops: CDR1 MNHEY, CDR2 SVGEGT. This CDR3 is CASSYSGGGNIQYF. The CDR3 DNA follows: TGTGCCAGCAGTTACTCGGGAGGGGGGAACATTCAGTACTTC.

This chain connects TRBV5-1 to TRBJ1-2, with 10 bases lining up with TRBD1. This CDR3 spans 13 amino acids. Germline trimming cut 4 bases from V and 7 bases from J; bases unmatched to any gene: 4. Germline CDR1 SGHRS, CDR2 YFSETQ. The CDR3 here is CASSPGTGAGYTF. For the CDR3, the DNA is TGCGCCAGCAGCCCCGGGACAGGGGCTGGCTACACCTTC.

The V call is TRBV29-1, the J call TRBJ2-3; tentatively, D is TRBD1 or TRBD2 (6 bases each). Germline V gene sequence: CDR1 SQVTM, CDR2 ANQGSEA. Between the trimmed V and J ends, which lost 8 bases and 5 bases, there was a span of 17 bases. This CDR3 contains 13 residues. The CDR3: CSSGGGLGDTQYF. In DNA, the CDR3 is TGCAGCTCCGGAGGGGGGCTGGGAGATACGCAGTATTTT.

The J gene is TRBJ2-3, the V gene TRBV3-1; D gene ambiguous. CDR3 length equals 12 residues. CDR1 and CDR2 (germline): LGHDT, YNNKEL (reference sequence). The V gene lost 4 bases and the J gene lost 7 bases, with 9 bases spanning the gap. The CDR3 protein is CASSPLGNTQYF. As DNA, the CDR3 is TGTGCCAGCAGCCCCTTGGGAAATACGCAGTATTTT.

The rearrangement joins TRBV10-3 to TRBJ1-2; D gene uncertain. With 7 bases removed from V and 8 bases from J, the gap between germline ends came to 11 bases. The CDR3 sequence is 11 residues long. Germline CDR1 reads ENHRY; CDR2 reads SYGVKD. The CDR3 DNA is TGTGCCATCACCTTCAACGAGGGCTACACCTTC. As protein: CAITFNEGYTF.

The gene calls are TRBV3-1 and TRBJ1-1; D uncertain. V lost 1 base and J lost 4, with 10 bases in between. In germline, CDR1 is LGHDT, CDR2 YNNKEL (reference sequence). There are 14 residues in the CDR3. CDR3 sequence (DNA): TGTGCCAGCAGCCAAGTACAATCGGGCACTGAAGCTTTCTTT. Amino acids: CASSQVQSGTEAFF.

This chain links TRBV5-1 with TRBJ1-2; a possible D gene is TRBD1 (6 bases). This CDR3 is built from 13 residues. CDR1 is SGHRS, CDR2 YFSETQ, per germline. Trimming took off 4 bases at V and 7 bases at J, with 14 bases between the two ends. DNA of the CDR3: TGCGCCAGCAGCCCCCTACAGGGTCGTGGCTACACCTTC. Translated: CASSPLQGRGYTF. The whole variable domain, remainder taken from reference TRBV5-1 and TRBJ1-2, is KAGVTQTPRYLIKTRGQQVTLSCSPISGHRSVSWYQQTPGQGLQFLFEYFSETQRNKGNFPGRFSGRQFSNSRSEMNVSTLELGDSALYLCASSPLQGRGYTFGSGTRLTVV.

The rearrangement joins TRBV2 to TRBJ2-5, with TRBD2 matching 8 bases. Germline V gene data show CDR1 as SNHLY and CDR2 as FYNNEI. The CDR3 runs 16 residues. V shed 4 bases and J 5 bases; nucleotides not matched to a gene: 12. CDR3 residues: CASSVRAGVPEETQYF. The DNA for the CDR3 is TGTGCCAGCAGTGTCCGAGCGGGGGTCCCGGAGGAGACCCAGTACTTC.

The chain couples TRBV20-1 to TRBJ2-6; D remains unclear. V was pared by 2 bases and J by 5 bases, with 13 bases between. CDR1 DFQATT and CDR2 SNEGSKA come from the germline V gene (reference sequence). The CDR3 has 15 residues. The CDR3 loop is CSARSGRSRANVLTF. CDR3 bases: TGCAGTGCTAGATCTGGACGGTCCCGGGCCAACGTCCTGACTTTC.

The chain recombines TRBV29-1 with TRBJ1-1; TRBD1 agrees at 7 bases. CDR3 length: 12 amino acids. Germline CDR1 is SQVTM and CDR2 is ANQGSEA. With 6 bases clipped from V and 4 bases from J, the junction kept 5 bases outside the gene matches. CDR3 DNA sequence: TGCAGCGTACAGGGGTTTGCCACTGAAGCTTTCTTT. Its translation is CSVQGFATEAFF.

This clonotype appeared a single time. CDR3 bases: TGTGCCAGCAGTAACTGGGAGACCCAGTACTTC. It yields the protein CASSNWETQYF. The V gene is TRBV6-2 or TRBV6-3, the J gene TRBJ2-5, with no clear D. The germline V and J ends were trimmed by 5 bases and 5 bases, with 6 bases remaining between them. This CDR3 comprises 11 residues. The germline gives CDR1 MNHEY, CDR2 SVGEGT.

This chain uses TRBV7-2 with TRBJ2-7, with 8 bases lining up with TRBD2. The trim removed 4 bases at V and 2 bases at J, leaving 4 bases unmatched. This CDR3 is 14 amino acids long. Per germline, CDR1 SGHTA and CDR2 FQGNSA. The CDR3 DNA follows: TGTGCCAGCAGCTCCCGGGAGGGTCCCTACGAGCAGTACTTC. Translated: CASSSREGPYEQYF.

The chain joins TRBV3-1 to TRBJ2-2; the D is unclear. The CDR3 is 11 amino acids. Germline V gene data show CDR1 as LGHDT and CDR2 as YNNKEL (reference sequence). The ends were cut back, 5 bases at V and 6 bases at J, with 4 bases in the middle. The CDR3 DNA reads TGTGCCAGCAGCAGACCCGGGGAGCTGTTTTTT. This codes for CASSRPGELFF.

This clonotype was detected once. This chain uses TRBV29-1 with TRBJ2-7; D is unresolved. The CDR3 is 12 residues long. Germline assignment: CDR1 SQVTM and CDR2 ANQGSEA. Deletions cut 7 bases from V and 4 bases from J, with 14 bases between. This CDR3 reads CSARVNGYEQYF. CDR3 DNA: TGCAGCGCCCGGGTTAACGGATACGAGCAGTACTTC.

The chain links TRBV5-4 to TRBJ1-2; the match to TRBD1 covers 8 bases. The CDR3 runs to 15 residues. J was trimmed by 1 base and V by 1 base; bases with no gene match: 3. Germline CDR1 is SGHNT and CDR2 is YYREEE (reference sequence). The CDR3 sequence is CASSLTGGLNYGYTF. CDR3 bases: TGTGCCAGCAGCTTGACAGGGGGGCTTAACTATGGCTACACCTTC.

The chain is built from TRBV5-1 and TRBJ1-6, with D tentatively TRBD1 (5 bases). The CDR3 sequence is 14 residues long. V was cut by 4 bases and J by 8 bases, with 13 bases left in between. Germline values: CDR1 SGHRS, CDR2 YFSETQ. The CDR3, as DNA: TGCGCCAGCAGCCCCGGAGCGGGGGATTCACCCCTCCACTTT. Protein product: CASSPGAGDSPLHF.

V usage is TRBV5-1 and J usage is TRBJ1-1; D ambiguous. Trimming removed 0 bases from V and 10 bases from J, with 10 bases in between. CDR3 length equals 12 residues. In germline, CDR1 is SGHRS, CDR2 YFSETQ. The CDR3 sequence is CASSLGRLGAFF. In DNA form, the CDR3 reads TGCGCCAGCAGCTTGGGGCGCCTTGGAGCTTTCTTT.

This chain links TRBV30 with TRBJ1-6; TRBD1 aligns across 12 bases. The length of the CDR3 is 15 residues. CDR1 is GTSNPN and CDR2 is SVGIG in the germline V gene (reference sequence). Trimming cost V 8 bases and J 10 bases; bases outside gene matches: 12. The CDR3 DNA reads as TGTGCCCGTGAACGGGGGACAGGGGGCGAATCACCCCTCCACTTT. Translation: CARERGTGGESPLHF.

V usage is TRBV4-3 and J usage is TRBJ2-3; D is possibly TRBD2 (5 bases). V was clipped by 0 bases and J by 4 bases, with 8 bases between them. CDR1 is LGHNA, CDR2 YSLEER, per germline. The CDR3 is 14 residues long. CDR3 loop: CASSQDRDADTQYF. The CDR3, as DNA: TGCGCCAGCAGCCAAGATCGGGATGCAGATACGCAGTATTTT.

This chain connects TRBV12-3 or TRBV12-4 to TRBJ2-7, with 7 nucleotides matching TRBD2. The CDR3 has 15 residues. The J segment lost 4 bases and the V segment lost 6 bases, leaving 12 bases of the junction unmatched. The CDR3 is CASRPGREVGYEQYF. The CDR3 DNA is TGTGCCAGCAGACCTGGACGGGAGGTTGGGTACGAGCAGTACTTC.

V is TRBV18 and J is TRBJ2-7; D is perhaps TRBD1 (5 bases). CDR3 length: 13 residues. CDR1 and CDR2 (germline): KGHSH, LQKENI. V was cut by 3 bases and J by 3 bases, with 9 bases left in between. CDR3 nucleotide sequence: TGTGCCAGCTCACCCCGACAGCTCTACGAGCAGTACTTC. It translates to CASSPRQLYEQYF.